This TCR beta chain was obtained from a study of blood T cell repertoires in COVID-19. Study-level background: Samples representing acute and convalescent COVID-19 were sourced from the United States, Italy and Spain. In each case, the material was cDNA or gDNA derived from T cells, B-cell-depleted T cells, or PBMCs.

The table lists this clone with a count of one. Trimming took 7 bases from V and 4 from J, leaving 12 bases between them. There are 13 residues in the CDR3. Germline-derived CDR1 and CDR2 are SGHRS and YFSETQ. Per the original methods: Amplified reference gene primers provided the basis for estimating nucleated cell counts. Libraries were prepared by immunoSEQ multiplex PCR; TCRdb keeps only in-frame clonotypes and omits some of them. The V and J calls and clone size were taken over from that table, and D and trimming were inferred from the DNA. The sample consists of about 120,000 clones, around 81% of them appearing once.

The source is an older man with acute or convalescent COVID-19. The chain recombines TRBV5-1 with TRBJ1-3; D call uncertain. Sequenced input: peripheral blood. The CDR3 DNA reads TGCGCCAGCTGCGAGGATCCGGGAAACACCATATATTTT. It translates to CASCEDPGNTIYF. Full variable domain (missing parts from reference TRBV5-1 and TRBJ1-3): KAGVTQTPRYLIKTRGQQVTLSCSPISGHRSVSWYQQTPGQGLQFLFEYFSETQRNKGNFPGRFSGRQFSNSRSEMNVSTLELGDSALYLCASCEDPGNTIYFGEGSWLTVV.